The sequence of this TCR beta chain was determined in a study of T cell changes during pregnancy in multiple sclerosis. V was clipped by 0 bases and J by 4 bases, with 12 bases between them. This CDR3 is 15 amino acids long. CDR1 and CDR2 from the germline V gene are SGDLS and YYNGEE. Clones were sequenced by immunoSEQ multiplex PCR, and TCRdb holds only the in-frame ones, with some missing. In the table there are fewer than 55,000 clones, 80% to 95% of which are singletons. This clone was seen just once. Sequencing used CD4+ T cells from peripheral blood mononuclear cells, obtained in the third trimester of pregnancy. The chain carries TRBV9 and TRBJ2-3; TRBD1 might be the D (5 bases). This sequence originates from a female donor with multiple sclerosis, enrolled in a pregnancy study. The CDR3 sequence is CASSVGRLGADTQYF. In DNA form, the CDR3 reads TGTGCCAGCAGCGTAGGACGGCTAGGGGCAGATACGCAGTATTTT. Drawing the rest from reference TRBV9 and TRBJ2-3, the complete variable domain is DSGVTQTPKHLITATGQRVTLRCSPRSGDLSVYWYQQSLDQGLQFLIQYYNGEERAKGNILERFSAQQFPDLHSELNLSSLELGDSALYFCASSVGRLGADTQYFGPGTRLTVL.